One sample yielded the 26 T cell receptor beta chains listed below, sequenced in a study of control samples from healthy donors and cancer patients. TCRdb's table, derived via immunoSEQ multiplex PCR, lists solely in-frame clones and lacks some. This sample has about 97,000 clones, with 85% to 90% found just once. The sample was blood. These receptors were taken from a man between 25 and 39 years old in good health.

This clone was seen a single time. The V call is TRBV19, the J call TRBJ1-5; TRBD1 matches 9 bases. The CDR3 covers 15 residues. Trimming cost V 6 bases and J 6 bases; bases outside gene matches: 9. The germline CDR1 and CDR2 sequences are LNHDA and SQIVND (reference sequence). This CDR3 is CASRATGTGSQPQHF. The CDR3 DNA reads as TGTGCCAGTAGGGCCACCGGGACAGGGTCTCAGCCCCAGCATTTT.

V usage is TRBV3-1 (or the pseudogene TRBV3-2) and J usage is TRBJ1-1; D unresolved. Germline lookup yields CDR1 LGHDT and CDR2 YNNKEL (reference sequence). The CDR3 loop spans 12 amino acids. V gave up 4 bases and J gave up 6 bases, with 9 bases separating them. The CDR3 sequence is CASSRTESEAFF. The DNA for the CDR3 is TGTGCCAGCAGCCGTACAGAATCTGAAGCTTTCTTT.

The chain recombines TRBV7-8 with TRBJ2-6, with D perhaps matching TRBD1 or TRBD2 (5 bases each). This CDR3 has 15 residues. V lost 5 bases, J lost 1 base, and 9 bases lay in between. Germline values: CDR1 SGHVS, CDR2 FQNEAQ. The CDR3 DNA reads TGTGCCAGCAGCCGGGGCGAGTCTGGGGCCAACGTCCTGACTTTC. Its translation is CASSRGESGANVLTF.

The chain joins TRBV9 to TRBJ2-5, with D unclear. Trimming removed 0 bases from V and 2 bases from J, with 5 bases in between. Germline V gene data show CDR1 as SGDLS and CDR2 as YYNGEE. The CDR3 length is 13 residues. CDR3 nucleotide sequence: TGTGCCAGCAGCGTAGATGTTCAAGAGACCCAGTACTTC. Protein product: CASSVDVQETQYF.

V is TRBV7-2 and J is TRBJ2-6; D is unresolved. Germline CDR1 SGHTA, CDR2 FQGNSA. The CDR3 covers 17 residues. Trimming removed 1 base from V and 2 bases from J, with 12 bases in between. CDR3 loop: CASSLGAPGTGANVLTF. In nucleotides, the CDR3 is TGTGCCAGCAGCTTAGGAGCCCCTGGAACTGGGGCCAACGTCCTGACTTTC. Combining the CDR3 with reference TRBV7-2 and TRBJ2-6 gives the whole variable domain GAGVSQSPSNKVTEKGKDVELRCDPISGHTALYWYRQSLGQGLEFLIYFQGNSAPDKSGLPSDRFSAERTGGSVSTLTIQRTQQEDSAVYLCASSLGAPGTGANVLTFGAGSRLTVL.

The chain recombines TRBV7-2 with TRBJ1-2; 9 bases are shared with TRBD1. The CDR3 is made up of 14 amino acids. V trimming: 3 bases; J trimming: 7 bases; junction bases outside the gene matches: 6. Germline CDR1 and CDR2: SGHTA and FQGNSA. The CDR3 loop reads CASSLGQGMRGYTF. For the CDR3, the DNA is TGTGCCAGCAGCTTGGGACAGGGCATGCGTGGCTACACCTTC.

Worth noting for this clone: One end of the junction fails to match germline, which may point to a read error. The chain combines TRBV2 with TRBJ1-5; unclear D gene. The CDR3 covers 14 residues. Per germline, CDR1 SNHLY and CDR2 FYNNEI. In DNA form, the CDR3 reads TGTGCCAGCGCTCCCCACTCAAGCAATCAACCCCAGCATTTT. Residues: CASAPHSSNQPQHF.

The chain combines TRBV9 with TRBJ2-2; D is undetermined. In germline, CDR1 is SGDLS, CDR2 YYNGEE. The V gene lost 6 bases and the J gene lost 0 bases, with 9 bases spanning the gap. The CDR3 runs 14 residues. The DNA of the CDR3 is TGTGCCAGCACCCAACACTCGAACACCGGGGAGCTGTTTTTT. Translation gives CASTQHSNTGELFF.

J is TRBJ1-6 and V is TRBV6-2 or TRBV6-3; D unclear. There are 15 residues in the CDR3. Per the germline V gene, CDR1 is MNHEY and CDR2 is SVGEGT. Deletions cut 6 bases from V and 12 bases from J, with 21 bases between. The DNA for the CDR3 is TGTGCCAGCAGCCGTTTATCGGCTGTCTTCGAACCCCTCCACTTT. This codes for CASSRLSAVFEPLHF.

This rearrangement joins TRBV27 to TRBJ2-3; D remains ambiguous. Germline V gene lookup returns CDR1 MNHEY and CDR2 SMNVEV (reference sequence). This CDR3 comprises 15 residues. Trimming shortened V by 4 bases and J by 1 base, and 12 bases separated the two germline ends. The CDR3 DNA reads as TGTGCCAGCAGTTCCCGGGCCCTCCGCACAGATACGCAGTATTTT. This encodes CASSSRALRTDTQYF.

CDR3 loop: CASSISGYGGYTF. The CDR3 DNA reads TGTGCCAGTAGTATATCAGGGTACGGTGGCTACACCTTC. J is TRBJ1-2 and V is TRBV19; TRBD1 might be the D (5 bases). The CDR3 loop spans 13 amino acids. CDR1 is LNHDA, CDR2 SQIVND, per germline (reference sequence). Trimming removed 2 bases at V and 7 bases at J, with 11 bases between.

In this sample, this clone turned up a few times. The chain couples TRBV7-9 to TRBJ1-2; possible D gene TRBD1, 6 bases. Germline CDR1 is SEHNR and CDR2 is FQNEAQ (reference sequence). CDR3 length: 17 residues. Trimming removed 4 bases from V and 7 bases from J, with 25 bases in between. The CDR3 nucleotides read TGTGCCAGCAGCTCCCGACTGCTGGGGTGGGGGGCAGGTGGCTACACCTTC. Its protein product is CASSSRLLGWGAGGYTF. Complete variable domain (other parts from reference TRBV7-9 and TRBJ1-2): DTGVSQNPRHKITKRGQNVTFRCDPISEHNRLYWYRQTLGQGPEFLTYFQNEAQLEKSRLLSDRFSAERPKGSFSTLEIQRTEQGDSAMYLCASSSRLLGWGAGGYTFGSGTRLTVV.

The chain joins TRBV5-1 to TRBJ1-1; D unclear. Between the trimmed V and J ends, which lost 0 bases and 0 bases, there was a span of 6 bases. CDR3 size: 14 residues. Germline assignment: CDR1 SGHRS and CDR2 YFSETQ. The CDR3 nucleotides are TGCGCCAGCAGCTTGGCCACAATGAACACTGAAGCTTTCTTT. Its translation is CASSLATMNTEAFF.

The gene calls are TRBV10-3 and TRBJ1-3, with 9 bases matching TRBD1. The CDR3 sequence is 14 residues long. CDR1 ENHRY and CDR2 SYGVKD come from the germline V gene. V was pared by 6 bases and J by 4 bases, with 4 bases of the junction left unmatched. The CDR3, as DNA: TGTGCCATCAGGGGACAGGGTGTAGGAAACACCATATATTTT. As protein: CAIRGQGVGNTIYF.

V usage is TRBV7-6 and J usage is TRBJ1-1; D possibly corresponds to TRBD1 (5 bases). The V gene lost 5 bases and the J gene lost 2 bases, with 9 bases spanning the gap. Germline CDR1 and CDR2: SGHVS and FNYEAQ. CDR3 length: 13 residues. CDR3 nucleotides: TGTGCCAGCAGCAGAGGGGCTAACACTGAAGCTTTCTTT. Translation gives CASSRGANTEAFF.

The chain has TRBV5-5 and TRBJ2-7; 10 bases map to TRBD1. There are 16 residues in the CDR3. Germline V gene sequence: CDR1 SGHKS, CDR2 YYEKEE (reference sequence). V shed 5 bases and J 1 base; nucleotides not matched to a gene: 9. The CDR3 sequence: CASRNAPGQGSYEQYF. Here the CDR3 DNA reads TGTGCCAGCAGAAACGCCCCGGGACAGGGGTCCTACGAGCAGTACTTC.

The V and J genes are TRBV6-1 and TRBJ1-1, with D unclear. The CDR3 is made up of 12 amino acids. Between the trimmed V and J ends, which lost 1 base and 3 bases, there was a span of 3 bases. The germline CDR1 and CDR2 sequences are MNHNS and SASEGT. The CDR3 DNA reads TGTGCCAGCAGTGAAGGGTACACTGAAGCTTTCTTT. Residues: CASSEGYTEAFF.

This clone was seen more than once but under ten times. The chain uses TRBV2 and TRBJ2-7; 7 bases map to TRBD1. Germline lookup yields CDR1 SNHLY and CDR2 FYNNEI. Trimming removed 4 bases from V and 12 bases from J; junction bases left unmatched: 15. The CDR3 sequence is 14 residues long. The CDR3 sequence: CASSGLIQGKVGYF. In nucleotides, the CDR3 is TGTGCCAGCAGTGGCCTGATACAGGGGAAGGTGGGGTACTTC.

The chain is built from TRBV6-5 and TRBJ2-7; 9 bases fit TRBD1. The length of the CDR3 is 14 residues. Germline values: CDR1 MNHEY, CDR2 SVGAGI. The trim removed 10 bases at V and 4 bases at J, leaving 11 bases unmatched. CDR3 protein: CATTDRDRVYEQYF. In DNA form, the CDR3 reads TGTGCCACCACCGACCGGGACAGGGTATACGAGCAGTACTTC.

The rearrangement uses TRBV5-1 and TRBJ1-1, with 8 bases lining up with TRBD1. Germline values: CDR1 SGHRS, CDR2 YFSETQ. The CDR3 runs to 13 residues. V gave up 3 bases and J gave up 5 bases; unmatched junction bases: 3. Here the CDR3 reads CASSSGGRTEAFF. In nucleotides, the CDR3 is TGCGCCAGCAGCTCAGGGGGCCGGACTGAAGCTTTCTTT.

The chain links TRBV25-1 to TRBJ2-2; D may correspond to TRBD1 or TRBD2 (6 bases each). The CDR3 loop spans 13 amino acids. The ends were cut back, 7 bases at V and 5 bases at J, with 11 bases in the middle. Germline CDR1 MGHDK, CDR2 SYGVNS. The CDR3 loop reads CASIRGVTGELFF. The CDR3 DNA sequence: TGTGCCAGCATAAGGGGGGTAACCGGGGAGCTGTTTTTT.

This clone was observed a single time. The V and J genes are TRBV9 and TRBJ2-7, with 12 bases identical to TRBD2. This CDR3 spans 15 amino acids. The germline V gene encodes CDR1 SGDLS and CDR2 YYNGEE. Trimming at V came to 0 bases and at J to 7 bases, leaving 5 bases not matched to a gene. The CDR3 nucleotides are TGTGCCAGCAGCGTAGCGTCTAGCGGGAGGGAAGAGCAGTACTTC. Its translation is CASSVASSGREEQYF.

J is TRBJ1-1 and V is TRBV25-1; 9 bases line up with TRBD1. J gave up 5 bases and V 6 bases, and 10 bases lay outside the gene matches. The CDR3 loop spans 15 amino acids. Germline CDR1 is MGHDK and CDR2 is SYGVNS. CDR3 sequence: CASRDTGTGWTEAFF. CDR3 nucleotides: TGTGCCAGCAGGGATACCGGGACAGGGTGGACTGAAGCTTTCTTT.

V and J are TRBV2 and TRBJ2-3; TRBD2 matches 8 bases. Germline-derived CDR1 and CDR2 are SNHLY and FYNNEI. J lost 4 bases, V lost 3 bases, and 6 bases had no gene match. The CDR3 sequence is 15 residues long. Here the CDR3 reads CASSDFRGGPDTQYF. Written as DNA, the CDR3 is TGTGCCAGCAGTGATTTCCGGGGGGGACCAGATACGCAGTATTTT.

Only one count was recorded for this clone. This chain links TRBV12-3 or TRBV12-4 with TRBJ2-3; 7 bases agree with TRBD2. J was trimmed by 6 bases and V by 3 bases; bases with no gene match: 0. The CDR3 loop spans 12 amino acids. The CDR3 coding sequence is TGTGCCAGCAGTTTGGGAGGGGATACGCAGTATTTT. Amino acids: CASSLGGDTQYF.

This chain uses TRBV13 with TRBJ2-7; D unclear. The V gene lost 5 bases and the J gene lost 0 bases, with 11 bases spanning the gap. CDR1 is PRHDT and CDR2 is FYEKMQ in the germline V gene (reference sequence). The CDR3 runs to 14 residues. CDR3 DNA sequence: TGTGCCAGCAGCCCTCGTGCAATCTCCTACGAGCAGTACTTC. It specifies CASSPRAISYEQYF.